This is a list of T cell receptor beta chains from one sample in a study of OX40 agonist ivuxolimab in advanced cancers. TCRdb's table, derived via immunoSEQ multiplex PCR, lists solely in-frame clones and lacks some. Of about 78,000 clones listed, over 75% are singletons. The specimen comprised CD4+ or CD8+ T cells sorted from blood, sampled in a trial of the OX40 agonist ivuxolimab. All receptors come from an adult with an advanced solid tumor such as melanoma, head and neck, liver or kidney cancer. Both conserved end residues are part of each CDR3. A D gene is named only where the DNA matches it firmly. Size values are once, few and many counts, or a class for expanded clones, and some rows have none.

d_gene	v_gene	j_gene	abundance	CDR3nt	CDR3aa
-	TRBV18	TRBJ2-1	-	TGTGCCAGCTCACCCTCACGTCTGGGACACTTGTCGAACAATGAGCAGTTCTTC	CASSPSRLGHLSNNEQFF
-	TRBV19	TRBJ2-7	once	TGTGCCAGTAGTATTAGGTTCGGGCAGGGCTACGAGCAGTACTTC	CASSIRFGQGYEQYF
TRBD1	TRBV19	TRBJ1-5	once	TGTGCCAGTAGTATGGGGGTGGGACAGCAGCCCCAGCATTTT	CASSMGVGQQPQHF
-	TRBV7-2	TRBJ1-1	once	TGTGCCAGCAGCTCCCAACTGGGGGACACTGAAGCTTTCTTT	CASSSQLGDTEAFF
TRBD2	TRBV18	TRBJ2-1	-	TGTGCCAGCTCACCAAGCACTAGCGGGAGTAATGAGCAGTTCTTC	CASSPSTSGSNEQFF
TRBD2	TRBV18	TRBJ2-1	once	TGTGCCAGCTCACCAATGTCTAGCGGGAGGGCCAACCGTAATTACAATGAGCAGTTCTTC	CASSPMSSGRANRNYNEQFF
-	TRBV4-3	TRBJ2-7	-	TGCGCCAGCAGCCGAAACCGGGACCTTGCTAACGAGCAGTACTTC	CASSRNRDLANEQYF
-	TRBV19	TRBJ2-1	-	TGTGCCACCGGTTTGGTCGCCGGGACCACCTACAATGAGCAGTTCTTC	CATGLVAGTTYNEQFF
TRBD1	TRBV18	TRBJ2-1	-	TGTGCCAGCTCACCGGCCGGGACAGGGGGCTACAATGAGCAGTTCTTC	CASSPAGTGGYNEQFF
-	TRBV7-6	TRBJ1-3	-	TGTGCCAGCAGCTTCGCCCTCGGGGTCTCTGGAAACACCATATATTTT	CASSFALGVSGNTIYF
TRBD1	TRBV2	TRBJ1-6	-	TGTGCAGGCATAGGGGGACAGGGCGCCTCACCCCTCCACTTT	CAGIGGQGASPLHF
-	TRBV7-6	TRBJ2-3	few	TGTGCCAGCAGCCCTCCGTCAACGGGCCCGACCCGCACAGATACGCAGTATTTT	CASSPPSTGPTRTDTQYF
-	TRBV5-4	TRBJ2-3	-	TGTGCCAGCAGCCCGACAGTAAAACTACCCACAGATACGCAGTATTTT	CASSPTVKLPTDTQYF
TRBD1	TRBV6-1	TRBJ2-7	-	TGTGCCAGCAGCATAGGACAGGTCTCCTACGAGCAGTACTTC	CASSIGQVSYEQYF
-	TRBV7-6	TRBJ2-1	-	TGTGCCAGCAGCTCCTACAACAGGGATTCTGAGCAGTTCTTC	CASSSYNRDSEQFF
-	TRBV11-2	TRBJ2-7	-	TGTGCCAGCAGCTTAGTCCTCGCCGAGCAGTACTTC	CASSLVLAEQYF
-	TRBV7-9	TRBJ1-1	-	TGTGCCAGCAGCTTTCAGGGAGACACTGAAGCTTTCTTT	CASSFQGDTEAFF
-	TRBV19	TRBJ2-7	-	TGTGCCAGTGGGCCACAGGGTGGGGCCTACGAGCAGTACTTC	CASGPQGGAYEQYF
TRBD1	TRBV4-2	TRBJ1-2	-	TGTGCCAGCAGCCAAGATATATTTGGGACAGGGACCAATAACTATGGCTACACCTTC	CASSQDIFGTGTNNYGYTF
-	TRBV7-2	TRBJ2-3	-	TGTGCCAGCAGCCCATTAGGGGCCCCCCCTGGCGATACGCAGTATTTT	CASSPLGAPPGDTQYF
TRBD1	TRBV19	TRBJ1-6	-	TGTGCCAGTACCCCGGGACAGGGGTATTCACCCCTCCACTTT	CASTPGQGYSPLHF
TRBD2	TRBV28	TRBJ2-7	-	TGTGCCAGCAGGGGGGTTTTAGGCGGGAGGGCCGGTAACGAGCAGTACTTC	CASRGVLGGRAGNEQYF
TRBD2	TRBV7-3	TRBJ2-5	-	TGTGCCAGCAGCTTAACGGGTAGCGGGGGAACCGGAGGCCCCCAAGAGACCCAGTACTTC	CASSLTGSGGTGGPQETQYF
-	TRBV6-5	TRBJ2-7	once	TGTGCCAGCAGCTACCGGGAGACCCTCTCCTACGAGCAGTACTTC	CASSYRETLSYEQYF
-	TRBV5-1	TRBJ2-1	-	TGCGCCAGCAGCTTGGACCGACTGGGGGAGCAGTTCTTC	CASSLDRLGEQFF
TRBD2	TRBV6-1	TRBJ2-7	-	TGTGCCAGCAGTGAACCGGGACTAGGGACCTACGAGCAGTACTTC	CASSEPGLGTYEQYF
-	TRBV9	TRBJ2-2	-	TGTGCCAGCAGCCTCCACGTGGGCACCGGGGAGCTGTTTTTT	CASSLHVGTGELFF
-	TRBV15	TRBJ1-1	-	TGTGCCACCAGCAGAGCCGGGGTAAACACTGAAGCTTTCTTT	CATSRAGVNTEAFF
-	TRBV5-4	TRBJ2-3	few	TGTGCCAGCAGCTTGTCCAGCGGTATCACAGATACGCAGTATTTT	CASSLSSGITDTQYF
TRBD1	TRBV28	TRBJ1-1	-	TGTGCCAGCAGTCCCGCCGGGACAGGGGGCGGGAGGTCGGAAGCTTTCTTT	CASSPAGTGGGRSEAFF
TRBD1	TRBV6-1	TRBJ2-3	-	TGTGCCACCGCGACAGGGTATTCAGATACGCAGTATTTT	CATATGYSDTQYF
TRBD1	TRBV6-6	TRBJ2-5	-	TGTGCCAGCAGTACGATGGACAGGGGGTACCAAGAGACCCAGTACTTC	CASSTMDRGYQETQYF
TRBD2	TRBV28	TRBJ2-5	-	TGTGCCAGCAGTTCGACCCGACTAGCGGCACAAGAGACCCAGTACTTC	CASSSTRLAAQETQYF
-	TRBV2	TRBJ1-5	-	TGTGCCAGCAGCCGCAGTGGTAGCAATCAGCCCCAGCATTTT	CASSRSGSNQPQHF
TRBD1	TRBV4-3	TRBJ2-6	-	TGCGCCAGCAGCCAAGATCGTGGACAGGGGGCGCTTGGGGCCAACGTCCTGACTTTC	CASSQDRGQGALGANVLTF
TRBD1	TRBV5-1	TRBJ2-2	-	TGCGCCAGCAGCTTGGAGGACAGGGCAACCGGGGAGCTGTTTTTT	CASSLEDRATGELFF
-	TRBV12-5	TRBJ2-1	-	TGTGCTAGTGGTTTGTGGGGTCGCAGTGAGCAGTTCTTC	CASGLWGRSEQFF
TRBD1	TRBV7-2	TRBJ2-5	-	TGTGCCAGCAGCCCCCGGACAGGGGGTAGTCGAGAGACCCAGTACTTC	CASSPRTGGSRETQYF
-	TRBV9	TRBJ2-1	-	TGTGCCAGCAGCCCAAACGTGGGACATCACCAGTTCTTC	CASSPNVGHHQFF
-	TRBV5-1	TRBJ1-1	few	TGCGCCAGCAGCTTGGCCCCGACCCCGGGTGAAGCTTTCTTT	CASSLAPTPGEAFF
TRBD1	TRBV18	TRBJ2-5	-	TGTGCCAGCTCACCTGCCCGGGACAGGCAAGAGACCCAGTACTTC	CASSPARDRQETQYF
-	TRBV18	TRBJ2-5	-	TGTGCCAGCTCACCAGTCTGGGGGAGGCCGGAGACCCAGTACTTC	CASSPVWGRPETQYF
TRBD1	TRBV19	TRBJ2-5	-	TGTGCCAGTAGTACCCAACAGGGGGCGGAGACCCAGTACTTC	CASSTQQGAETQYF
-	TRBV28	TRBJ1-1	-	TGTGCCAGCAGTTTGGGGGAGGATCATGGGAACACTGAAGCTTTCTTT	CASSLGEDHGNTEAFF
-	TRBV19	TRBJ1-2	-	TGTGCCAGTAGATACCGGGACACTAACTATGGCTACACCTTC	CASRYRDTNYGYTF
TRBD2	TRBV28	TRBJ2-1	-	TGTGCCAGCAGTTTAAGGACTAGCGGGAGGGGCAATGAGCAGTTCTTC	CASSLRTSGRGNEQFF